This TCR beta chain was identified in a study of post-analysis software for immune sequencing data. Study-wide findings and caveats: Four to six TRBV segments (TRBV5-6, TRBV5-1 and TRBV20-1 among them) occurred more frequently in patients than in controls.

Germline CDR1 and CDR2: MGHRA and YSYEKL. The CDR3 contains 15 residues. Trimming stripped 3 bases from V and 4 bases from J, with 15 bases between. This clonotype showed up just a few times. Its antigen is not known. TCR beta cDNA libraries had unique molecular identifiers. TCRdb itself ran the PCR reads through MiXCR, one entry per CDR3 protein. Of roughly 800,000 distinct CDR3 sequences listed, roughly 50% are singletons. The TCR originated in a girl under 18 with multiple sclerosis. The sequenced material came from blood. The chain joins TRBV4-1 to TRBJ1-2; the D gene is possibly TRBD1 (6 bases). The DNA for the CDR3 is TGCGCCAGCAGCCAGGATTCACAGGGTTCCTATGGCTACACCTTC. The encoded protein is CASSQDSQGSYGYTF.